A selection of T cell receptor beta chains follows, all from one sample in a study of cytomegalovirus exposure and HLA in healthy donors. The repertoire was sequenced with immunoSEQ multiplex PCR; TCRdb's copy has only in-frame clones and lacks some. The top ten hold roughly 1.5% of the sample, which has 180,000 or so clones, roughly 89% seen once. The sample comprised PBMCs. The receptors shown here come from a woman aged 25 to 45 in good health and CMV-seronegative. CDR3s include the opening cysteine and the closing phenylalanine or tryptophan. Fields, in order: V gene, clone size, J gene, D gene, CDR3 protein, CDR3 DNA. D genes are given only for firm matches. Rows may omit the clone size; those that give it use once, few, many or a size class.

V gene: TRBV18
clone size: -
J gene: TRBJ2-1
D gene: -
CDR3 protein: CASSPDAAAQQFF
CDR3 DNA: TGTGCCAGCTCCCCCGATGCGGCGGCGCAACAGTTCTTC

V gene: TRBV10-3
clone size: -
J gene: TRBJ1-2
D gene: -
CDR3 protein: CAISDDSSYGYTF
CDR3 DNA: TGTGCCATCAGTGATGACAGTTCCTATGGCTACACCTTC

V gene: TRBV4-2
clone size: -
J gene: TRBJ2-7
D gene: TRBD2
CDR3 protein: CASSQDPAGYYEQYF
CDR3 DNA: TGTGCCAGCAGCCAAGATCCAGCGGGGTACTACGAGCAGTACTTC

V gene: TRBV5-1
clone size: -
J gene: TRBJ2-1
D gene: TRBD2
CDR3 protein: CARGGWNEQFF
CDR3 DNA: TGCGCCCGCGGGGGGTGGAATGAGCAGTTCTTC

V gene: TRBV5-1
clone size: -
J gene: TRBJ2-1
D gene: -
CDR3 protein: CASSLANGGRGTNEQFF
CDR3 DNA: TGCGCCAGCAGCTTGGCCAACGGGGGGCGGGGGACCAATGAGCAGTTCTTC

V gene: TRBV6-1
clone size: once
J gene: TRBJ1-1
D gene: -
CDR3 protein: CASSRSKNTEAFF
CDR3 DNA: TGTGCCAGCTCACGTTCTAAGAACACTGAAGCTTTCTTT

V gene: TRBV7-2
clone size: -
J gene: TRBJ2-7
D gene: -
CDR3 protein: CASSLAWTNNEQYF
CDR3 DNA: TGTGCCAGCAGCCTAGCCTGGACTAACAACGAGCAGTACTTC

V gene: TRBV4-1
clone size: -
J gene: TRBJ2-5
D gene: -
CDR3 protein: CASSQDEETQYF
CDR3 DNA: TGCGCCAGCAGCCAAGACGAAGAGACCCAGTACTTC

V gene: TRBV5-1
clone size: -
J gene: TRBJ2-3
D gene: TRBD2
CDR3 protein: CASRPGIAGTDTQYF
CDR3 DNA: TGCGCCAGCAGGCCCGGGATAGCGGGGACAGATACGCAGTATTTT

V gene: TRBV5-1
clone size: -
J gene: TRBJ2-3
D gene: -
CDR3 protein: CASSNGTYPLDTQYF
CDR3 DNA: TGCGCCAGCAGCAACGGGACTTACCCATTAGATACGCAGTATTTT

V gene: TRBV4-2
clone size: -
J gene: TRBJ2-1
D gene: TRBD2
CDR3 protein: CASSHSSGGASYNEQFF
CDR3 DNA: TGTGCCAGCAGCCATAGTAGCGGGGGGGCATCCTACAATGAGCAGTTCTTC

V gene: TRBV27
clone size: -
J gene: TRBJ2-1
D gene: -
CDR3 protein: CASSLSGTDVNEQFF
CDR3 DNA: TGTGCCAGCAGTTTATCGGGGACTGACGTAAATGAGCAGTTCTTC

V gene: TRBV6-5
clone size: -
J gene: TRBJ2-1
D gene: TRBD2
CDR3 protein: CASRNSGGGNEQFF
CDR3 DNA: TGTGCCAGCAGAAATAGCGGGGGGGGAAATGAGCAGTTCTTC

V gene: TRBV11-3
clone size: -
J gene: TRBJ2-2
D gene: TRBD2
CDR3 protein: CASSPSGGAPGELFF
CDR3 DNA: TGTGCCAGCAGCCCAAGCGGGGGGGCCCCCGGGGAGCTGTTTTTT

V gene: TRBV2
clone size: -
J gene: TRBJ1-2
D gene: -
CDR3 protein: CASSAVNYGYTF
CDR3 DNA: TGTGCCAGCAGTGCAGTTAACTATGGCTACACCTTC

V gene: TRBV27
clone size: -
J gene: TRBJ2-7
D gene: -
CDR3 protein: CASRTRTLSSYEQYF
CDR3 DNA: TGTGCCAGCAGGACACGGACTCTCAGCTCCTACGAGCAGTACTTC

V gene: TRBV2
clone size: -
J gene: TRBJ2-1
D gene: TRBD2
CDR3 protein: CASSESISGGAYEQFF
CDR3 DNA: TGTGCCAGCAGTGAATCTATTAGCGGGGGGGCCTATGAGCAGTTCTTC

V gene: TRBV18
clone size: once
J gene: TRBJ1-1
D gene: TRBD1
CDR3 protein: CASSPDRGGEAFF
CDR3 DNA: TGTGCCAGCTCACCAGACAGGGGAGGTGAAGCTTTCTTT

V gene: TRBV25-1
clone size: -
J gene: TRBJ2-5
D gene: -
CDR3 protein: CASSGLARETQYF
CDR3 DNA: TGTGCCAGCAGTGGGCTAGCCCGGGAGACCCAGTACTTC

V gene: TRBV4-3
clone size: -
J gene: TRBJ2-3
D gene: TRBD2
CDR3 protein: CASSQLISGGSPQYF
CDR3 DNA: TGCGCCAGCAGCCAACTCATTAGCGGGGGGTCCCCGCAGTATTTT

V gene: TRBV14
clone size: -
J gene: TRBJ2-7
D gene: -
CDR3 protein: CASSQETRVSYEQYF
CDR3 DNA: TGTGCCAGCAGCCAAGAAACCAGGGTGAGCTACGAGCAGTACTTC

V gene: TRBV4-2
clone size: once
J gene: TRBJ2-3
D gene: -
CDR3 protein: CASSQGGGATDTQYF
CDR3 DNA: TGTGCCAGCAGCCAAGGAGGGGGGGCCACAGATACGCAGTATTTT

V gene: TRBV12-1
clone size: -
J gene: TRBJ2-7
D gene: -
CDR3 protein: CASSFRSRFPSYEQYF
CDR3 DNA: TGTGCCAGCAGCTTCCGCAGCAGGTTCCCGTCCTACGAGCAGTACTTC

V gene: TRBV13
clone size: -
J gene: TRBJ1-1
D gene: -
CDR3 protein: CASRQTNTFEAFF
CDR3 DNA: TGTGCCAGCAGGCAAACAAATACGTTTGAAGCTTTCTTT

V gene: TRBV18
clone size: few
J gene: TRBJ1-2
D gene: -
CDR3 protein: CASSQGSDRSYGYTF
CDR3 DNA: TGTGCCAGCTCCCAGGGGTCAGACAGATCCTATGGCTACACCTTC

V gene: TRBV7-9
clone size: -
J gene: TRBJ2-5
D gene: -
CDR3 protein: CASTTRASGETQYF
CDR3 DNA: TGTGCCAGCACGACGCGGGCGAGTGGAGAGACCCAGTACTTC

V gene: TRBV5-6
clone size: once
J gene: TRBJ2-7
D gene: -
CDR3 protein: CASSLAMGRGGASYEQYF
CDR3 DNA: TGTGCCAGCAGCTTGGCCATGGGGCGCGGTGGAGCCTCCTACGAGCAGTACTTC

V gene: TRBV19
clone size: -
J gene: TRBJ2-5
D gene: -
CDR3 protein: CASSIGRSWRVETQYF
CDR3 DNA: TGTGCCAGTAGTATTGGACGGAGTTGGCGGGTAGAGACCCAGTACTTC

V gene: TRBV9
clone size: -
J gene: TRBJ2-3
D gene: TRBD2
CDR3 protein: CASSVASSGGADTQYF
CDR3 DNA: TGTGCCAGCAGCGTAGCATCTAGCGGGGGGGCGGATACGCAGTATTTT

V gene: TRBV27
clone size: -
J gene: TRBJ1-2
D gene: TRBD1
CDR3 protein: CASSLRFRRIRDRGQTNYGYTF
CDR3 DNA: TGTGCCAGCAGTTTAAGGTTCCGGCGGATCCGGGACAGGGGGCAAACTAACTATGGCTACACCTTC

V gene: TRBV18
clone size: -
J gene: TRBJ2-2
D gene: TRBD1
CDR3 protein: CASSQTGMGTGELFF
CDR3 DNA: TGTGCCAGCTCACAGACAGGGATGGGCACCGGGGAGCTGTTTTTT

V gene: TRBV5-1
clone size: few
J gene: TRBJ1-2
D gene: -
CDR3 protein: CASSLPGDYGYTF
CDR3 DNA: TGCGCCAGCAGCTTGCCAGGGGACTATGGCTACACCTTC

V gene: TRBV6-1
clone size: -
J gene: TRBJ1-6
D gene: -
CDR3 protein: CASSEMSGLIAPLHF
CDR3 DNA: TGTGCCAGCAGTGAAATGTCAGGGCTTATTGCACCCCTCCACTTT

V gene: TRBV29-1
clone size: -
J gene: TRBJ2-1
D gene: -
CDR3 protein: CSVDGTQINEQFF
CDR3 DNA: TGCAGCGTTGACGGGACTCAAATCAATGAGCAGTTCTTC

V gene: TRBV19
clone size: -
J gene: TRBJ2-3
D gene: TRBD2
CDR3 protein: CASSIDRLAGGGKDTQYF
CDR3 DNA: TGTGCCAGTAGTATAGATAGGCTAGCGGGGGGCGGTAAAGATACGCAGTATTTT

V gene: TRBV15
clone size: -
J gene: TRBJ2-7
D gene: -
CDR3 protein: CATSQQHRSQSSYEQYF
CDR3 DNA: TGTGCCACCAGCCAACAACACAGGTCCCAGAGCTCCTACGAGCAGTACTTC

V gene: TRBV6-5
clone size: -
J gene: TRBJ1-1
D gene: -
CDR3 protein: CASSYLRESAEAFF
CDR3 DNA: TGTGCCAGCAGTTACCTCAGGGAATCGGCTGAAGCTTTCTTT

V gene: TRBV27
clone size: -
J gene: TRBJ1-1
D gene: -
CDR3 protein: CASSRPHTEAFF
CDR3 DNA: TGTGCCAGCAGCAGGCCCCACACTGAAGCTTTCTTT

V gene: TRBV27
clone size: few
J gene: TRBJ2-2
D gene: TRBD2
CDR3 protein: CASRGGLAARNTGELFF
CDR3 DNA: TGTGCCAGCAGGGGGGGACTAGCGGCCCGGAACACCGGGGAGCTGTTTTTT

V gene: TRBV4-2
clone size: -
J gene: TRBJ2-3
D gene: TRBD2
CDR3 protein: CASSQASGVADTQYF
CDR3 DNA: TGTGCCAGCAGCCAAGCGAGCGGGGTTGCAGATACGCAGTATTTT

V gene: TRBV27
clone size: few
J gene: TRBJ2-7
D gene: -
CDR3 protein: CASSPITGDYEQYF
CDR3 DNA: TGTGCCAGCAGTCCTATCACCGGAGACTACGAGCAGTACTTC

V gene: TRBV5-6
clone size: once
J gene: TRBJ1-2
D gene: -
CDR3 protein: CASSLVSLYRNSYGYTF
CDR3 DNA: TGTGCCAGCAGCTTGGTCAGTCTTTACAGGAACTCCTATGGCTACACCTTC

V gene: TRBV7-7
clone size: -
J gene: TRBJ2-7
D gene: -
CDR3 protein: CASSLKDNSYEQYF
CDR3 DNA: TGTGCTAGCAGCTTGAAAGACAACTCCTACGAGCAGTACTTC

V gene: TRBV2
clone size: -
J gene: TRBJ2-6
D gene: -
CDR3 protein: CASSEEAGYLSGANVLTF
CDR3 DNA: TGTGCCAGCAGTGAAGAGGCAGGCTACCTTTCTGGGGCCAACGTCCTGACTTTC

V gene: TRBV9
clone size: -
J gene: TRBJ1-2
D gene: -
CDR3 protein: CASSVDHETGVYGYTF
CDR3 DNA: TGTGCCAGCAGCGTAGACCATGAGACGGGTGTCTATGGCTACACCTTC

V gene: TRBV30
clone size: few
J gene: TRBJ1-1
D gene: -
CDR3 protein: CAWSPGVNTEAFF
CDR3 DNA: TGTGCCTGGAGCCCCGGGGTAAACACTGAAGCTTTCTTT

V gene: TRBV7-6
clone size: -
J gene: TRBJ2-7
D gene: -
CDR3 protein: CASSLETRTEQYF
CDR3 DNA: TGTGCCAGCAGCTTAGAAACTAGAACCGAGCAGTACTTC

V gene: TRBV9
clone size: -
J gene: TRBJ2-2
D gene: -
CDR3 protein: CASSVSPDTGELFF
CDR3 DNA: TGTGCCAGCAGCGTAAGTCCGGACACCGGGGAGCTGTTTTTT

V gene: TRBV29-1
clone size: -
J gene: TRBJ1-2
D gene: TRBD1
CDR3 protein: CSVDSGGADGYTF
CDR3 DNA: TGCAGCGTTGATTCAGGGGGCGCGGATGGCTACACCTTC

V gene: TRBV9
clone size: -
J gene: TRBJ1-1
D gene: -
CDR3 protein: CASSVGTDTEAFF
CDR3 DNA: TGTGCCAGCAGCGTAGGCACGGACACTGAAGCTTTCTTT

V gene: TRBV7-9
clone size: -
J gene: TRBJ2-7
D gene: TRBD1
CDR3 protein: CASSSPDDRGVREQYF
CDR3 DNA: TGTGCCAGCAGCTCCCCAGATGACAGGGGAGTGAGGGAGCAGTACTTC

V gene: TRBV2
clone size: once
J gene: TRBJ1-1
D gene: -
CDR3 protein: CASSEPGWNTEAFF
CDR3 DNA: TGTGCCAGCAGTGAGCCAGGGTGGAACACTGAAGCTTTCTTT

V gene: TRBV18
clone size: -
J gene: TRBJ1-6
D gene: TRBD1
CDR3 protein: CASSSHHPGQGASPLHF
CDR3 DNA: TGTGCCAGCTCATCCCACCACCCAGGACAGGGCGCTTCACCCCTCCACTTT

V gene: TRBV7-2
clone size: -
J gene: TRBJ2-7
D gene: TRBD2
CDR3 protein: CASSLELAGGSYEQYF
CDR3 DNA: TGTGCCAGCAGCCTAGAACTAGCGGGGGGCTCCTACGAGCAGTACTTC

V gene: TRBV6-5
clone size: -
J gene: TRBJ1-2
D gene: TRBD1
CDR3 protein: CASSASQGGDYGYTF
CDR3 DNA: TGTGCCAGCAGTGCCTCTCAGGGGGGAGACTATGGCTACACCTTC

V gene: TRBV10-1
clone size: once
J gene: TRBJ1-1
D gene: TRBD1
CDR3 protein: CASSVGGQTEAFF
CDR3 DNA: TGCGCCAGCAGTGTAGGGGGACAGACTGAAGCTTTCTTT